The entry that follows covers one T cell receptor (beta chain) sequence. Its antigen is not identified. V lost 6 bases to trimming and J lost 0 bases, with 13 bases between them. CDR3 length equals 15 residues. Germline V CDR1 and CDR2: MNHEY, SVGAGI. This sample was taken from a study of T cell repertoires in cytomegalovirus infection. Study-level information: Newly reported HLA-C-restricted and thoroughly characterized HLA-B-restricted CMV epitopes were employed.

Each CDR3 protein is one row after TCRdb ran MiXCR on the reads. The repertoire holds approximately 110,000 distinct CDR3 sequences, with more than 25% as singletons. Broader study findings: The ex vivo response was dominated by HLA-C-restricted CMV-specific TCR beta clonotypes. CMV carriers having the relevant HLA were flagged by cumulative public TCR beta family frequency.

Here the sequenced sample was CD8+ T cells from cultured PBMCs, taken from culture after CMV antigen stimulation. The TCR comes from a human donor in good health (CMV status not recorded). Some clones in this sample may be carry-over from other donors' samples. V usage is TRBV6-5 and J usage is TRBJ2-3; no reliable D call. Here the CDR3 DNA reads TGTGCCAGCAGATCCCGGTGGGCAAGCACAGATACGCAGTATTTT. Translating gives CASRSRWASTDTQYF.